The 8 T cell receptor beta chains presented below share a single source sample, sequenced in a study of regulatory T cells in long-lasting Graves disease. Time point given: newly diagnosed GD, antithyroid drugs for less than 3 months. The TCR library was made from RNA extracted from PBMCs. Arm-PCR of CDR3 regions with iRepertoire HTBI primers generated TCR beta libraries. TCRdb ran MiXCR on the multiplex PCR reads and lists one entry per CDR3 protein. The sample holds 400,000 to 550,000 distinct CDR3 sequences, approximately 15% seen once. Another study also made use of these data, one on T cells in Graves' hyperthyroidism and ophthalmopathy.

The sequences come from peripheral blood mononuclear cells (PBMCs), collected at new diagnosis, from a patient treated with antithyroid drugs. The receptors come from a woman aged 25 to 39 with Graves disease.

The V gene is TRBV7-9, the J gene TRBJ1-6, with D unresolved. Per germline, CDR1 SEHNR and CDR2 FQNEAQ (reference sequence). This CDR3 has 13 amino acids. The V end lost 6 bases, the J end lost 13 bases, and 16 bases lay between the germline ends. DNA of the CDR3: TGTGCCAGCAGTCACGACTACCGCGAGCCCCTCCACTTT. Residues: CASSHDYREPLHF.

The chain combines TRBV29-1 with TRBJ1-2; tentatively, D is TRBD1 (5 bases). The germline CDR1 and CDR2 sequences are SQVTM and ANQGSEA. The CDR3 extends over 11 amino acids. V gave up 5 bases and J gave up 5 bases, with 9 bases separating them. The CDR3, as DNA: TGCAGCGTTCACCAGGGTTATGGCTACACCTTC. It encodes CSVHQGYGYTF. Variable domain in full (rest from reference TRBV29-1 and TRBJ1-2): SAVISQKPSRDICQRGTSLTIQCQVDSQVTMMFWYRQQPGQSLTLIATANQGSEATYESGFVIDKFPISRPNLTFSTLTVSNMSPEDSSIYLCSVHQGYGYTFGSGTRLTVV.

This clonotype has ten or more counts. V is TRBV7-8 and J is TRBJ1-4; TRBD1 might be the D (6 bases). Germline CDR1 and CDR2: SGHVS and FQNEAQ. Trimming took 5 bases from V and 0 from J, leaving 16 bases between them. The CDR3 consists of 17 residues. The CDR3 sequence is CASSLVPRGPTNEKLFF. The CDR3 coding sequence is TGTGCCAGCAGCCTGGTCCCCAGGGGTCCAACTAATGAAAAACTGTTTTTT.

This clonotype was seen repeatedly, ten times or more. This chain joins TRBV27 and TRBJ2-1, with TRBD2 identical over 10 bases. Germline-derived CDR1 and CDR2 are MNHEY and SMNVEV (reference sequence). The CDR3 covers 14 residues. Trimming removed 1 base from V and 15 bases from J; junction bases left unmatched: 9. CDR3 in DNA: TGTGCCAGCAGTTTATTGAACTTAGCGGGAGGAGTGTTCTTC. Translated: CASSLLNLAGGVFF.

V usage is TRBV28 and J usage is TRBJ1-5; TRBD1 matches at 7 bases. Germline V CDR1 and CDR2: MDHEN, SYDVKM. Losses at the gene ends were 3 bases for V and 5 bases for J; bases not matched to a gene: 10. The CDR3 totals 16 residues. This CDR3 is CASSFRAMRGHQPQHF. The CDR3 bases are TGTGCCAGCAGTTTTCGGGCAATGAGGGGGCATCAGCCCCAGCATTTT.

The chain uses TRBV4-1 and TRBJ2-7; the match to TRBD2 covers 10 bases. The CDR3 totals 17 residues. The trim removed 1 base at V and 0 bases at J, leaving 6 bases unmatched. Germline V gene lookup returns CDR1 MGHRA and CDR2 YSYEKL. CDR3 loop: CASSQGWTSGLSYEQYF. CDR3 DNA: TGCGCCAGCAGCCAAGGGTGGACTAGCGGCCTCTCCTACGAGCAGTACTTC.

This clonotype was found many times. This chain connects TRBV20-1 to TRBJ1-5; D remains ambiguous. The germline V gene has CDR1 DFQATT and CDR2 SNEGSKA (reference sequence). V lost 1 base, J lost 1 base, and 11 bases lay in between. CDR3 length: 15 residues. The CDR3 coding sequence is TGCAGTGCTAGAGTTAGGGTATCGAGCAATCAGCCCCAGCATTTT. Translation: CSARVRVSSNQPQHF.

The table lists this clonotype with many counts. The chain couples TRBV27 to TRBJ1-1, with D possibly being TRBD1 (6 bases). Germline assignment: CDR1 MNHEY and CDR2 SMNVEV (reference sequence). The CDR3 runs to 14 residues. V was cut by 6 bases and J by 6 bases, with 17 bases left in between. The CDR3 sequence is CASRPTGLGAEAFF. For the CDR3, the DNA is TGTGCCAGCAGACCCACAGGGTTGGGTGCTGAAGCTTTCTTT.